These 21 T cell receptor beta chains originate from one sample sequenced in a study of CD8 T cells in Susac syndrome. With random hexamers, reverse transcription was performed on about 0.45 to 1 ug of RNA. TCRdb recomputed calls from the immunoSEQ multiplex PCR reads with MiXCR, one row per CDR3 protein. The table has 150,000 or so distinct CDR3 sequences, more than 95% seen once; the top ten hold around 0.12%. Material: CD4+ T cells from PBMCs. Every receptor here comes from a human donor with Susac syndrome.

The CDR3 sequence: CASRLAGEGEQYF. DNA of the CDR3: TGCGCCAGCCGACTAGCGGGAGAGGGCGAGCAGTACTTC. The J gene is TRBJ2-7, the V gene TRBV5-1; 12 nucleotides line up with TRBD2. The CDR3 extends over 13 amino acids. With 7 bases clipped from V and 6 bases from J, the junction kept 5 bases outside the gene matches. The germline gives CDR1 SGHRS, CDR2 YFSETQ. Together with reference TRBV5-1 and TRBJ2-7, the CDR3 gives the full variable domain: KAGVTQTPRYLIKTRGQQVTLSCSPISGHRSVSWYQQTPGQGLQFLFEYFSETQRNKGNFPGRFSGRQFSNSRSEMNVSTLELGDSALYLCASRLAGEGEQYFGPGTRLTVT.

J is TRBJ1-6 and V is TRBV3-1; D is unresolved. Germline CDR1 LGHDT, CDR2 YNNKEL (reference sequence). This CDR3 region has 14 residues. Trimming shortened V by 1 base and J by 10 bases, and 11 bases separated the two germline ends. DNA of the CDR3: TGTGCCAGCAGCCAAGCCGGTCACAAATCACCCCTCCACTTT. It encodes CASSQAGHKSPLHF.

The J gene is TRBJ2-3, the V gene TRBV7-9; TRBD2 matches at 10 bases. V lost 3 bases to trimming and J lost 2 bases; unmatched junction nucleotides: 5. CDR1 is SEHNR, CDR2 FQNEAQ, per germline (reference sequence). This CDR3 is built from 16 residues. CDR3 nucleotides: TGTGCCAGCAGCTTGGTACTAGCGGGGATCACAGATACGCAGTATTTT. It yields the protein CASSLVLAGITDTQYF.

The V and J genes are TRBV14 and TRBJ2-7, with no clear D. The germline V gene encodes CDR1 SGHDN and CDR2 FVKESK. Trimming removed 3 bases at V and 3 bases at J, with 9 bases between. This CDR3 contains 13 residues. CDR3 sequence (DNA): TGTGCCAGCAGCCAGAATCTAGTCTACGAGCAGTACTTC. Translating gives CASSQNLVYEQYF.

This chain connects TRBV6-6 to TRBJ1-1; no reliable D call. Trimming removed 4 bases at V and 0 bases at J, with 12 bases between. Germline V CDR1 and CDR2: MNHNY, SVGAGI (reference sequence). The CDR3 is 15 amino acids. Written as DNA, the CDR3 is TGTGCCAGCAGTTGGGTGGGCGGAATGAACACTGAAGCTTTCTTT. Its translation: CASSWVGGMNTEAFF.

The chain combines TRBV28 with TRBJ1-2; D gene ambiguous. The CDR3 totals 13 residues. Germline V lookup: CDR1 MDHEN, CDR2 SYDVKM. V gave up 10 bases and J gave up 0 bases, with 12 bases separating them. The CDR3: CATRAGSNYGYTF. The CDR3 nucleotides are TGTGCCACGAGGGCGGGCTCTAACTATGGCTACACCTTC.

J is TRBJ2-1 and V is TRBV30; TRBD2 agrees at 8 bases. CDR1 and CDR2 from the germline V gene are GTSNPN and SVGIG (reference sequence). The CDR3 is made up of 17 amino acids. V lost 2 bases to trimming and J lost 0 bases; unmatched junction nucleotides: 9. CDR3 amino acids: CAWSLLGTRSSYNEQFF. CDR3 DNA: TGTGCCTGGAGTTTACTCGGGACTAGGAGCTCCTACAATGAGCAGTTCTTC.

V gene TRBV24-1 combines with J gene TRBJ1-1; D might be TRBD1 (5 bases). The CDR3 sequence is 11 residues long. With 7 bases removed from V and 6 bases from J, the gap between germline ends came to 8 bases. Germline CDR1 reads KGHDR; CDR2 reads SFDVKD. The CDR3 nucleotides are TGTGCCACCAGCCAAGGGGCTGAAGCTTTCTTT. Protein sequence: CATSQGAEAFF.

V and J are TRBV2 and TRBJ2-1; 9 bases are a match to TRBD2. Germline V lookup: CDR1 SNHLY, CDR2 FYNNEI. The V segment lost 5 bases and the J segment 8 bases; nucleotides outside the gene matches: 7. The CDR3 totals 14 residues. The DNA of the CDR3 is TGTGCCAGCAGTCGGGATAGCGGGAGCGATGAGCAGTTCTTC. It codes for CASSRDSGSDEQFF. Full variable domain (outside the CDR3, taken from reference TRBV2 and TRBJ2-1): EPEVTQTPSHQVTQMGQEVILRCVPISNHLYFYWYRQILGQKVEFLVSFYNNEISEKSEIFDDQFSVERPDGSNFTLKIRSTKLEDSAMYFCASSRDSGSDEQFFGPGTRLTVL.

CDR3 residues: CSVTGTGGLRTDTQYF. CDR3 nucleotides: TGCAGCGTAACCGGGACAGGGGGCCTACGGACAGATACGCAGTATTTT. The chain is built from TRBV29-1 and TRBJ2-3; TRBD1 aligns across 12 bases. V lost 6 bases to trimming and J lost 3 bases; unmatched junction nucleotides: 10. From germline, CDR1 is SQVTM and CDR2 ANQGSEA. The CDR3 loop spans 16 amino acids.

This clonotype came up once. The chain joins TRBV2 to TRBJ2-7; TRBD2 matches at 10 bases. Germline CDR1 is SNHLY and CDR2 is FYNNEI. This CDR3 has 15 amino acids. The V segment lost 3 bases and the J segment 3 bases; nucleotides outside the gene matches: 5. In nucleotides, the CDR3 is TGTGCCAGCAGTGAGGCTAGCGGGAGAAGCTACGAGCAGTACTTC. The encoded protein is CASSEASGRSYEQYF.

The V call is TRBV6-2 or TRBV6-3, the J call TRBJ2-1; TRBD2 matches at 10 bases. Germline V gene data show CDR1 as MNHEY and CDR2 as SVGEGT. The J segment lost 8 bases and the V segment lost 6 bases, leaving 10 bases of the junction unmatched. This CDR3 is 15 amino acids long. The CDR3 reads CASRTGSGGIYEQFF. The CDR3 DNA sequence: TGTGCCAGCAGGACGGGTAGCGGGGGGATCTATGAGCAGTTCTTC.

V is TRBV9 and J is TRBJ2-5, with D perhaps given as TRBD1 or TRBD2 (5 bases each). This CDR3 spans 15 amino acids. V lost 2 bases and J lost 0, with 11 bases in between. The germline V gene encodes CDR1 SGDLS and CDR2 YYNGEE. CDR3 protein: CASSVYGTYQETQYF. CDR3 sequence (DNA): TGTGCCAGCAGCGTGTACGGGACCTACCAAGAGACCCAGTACTTC.

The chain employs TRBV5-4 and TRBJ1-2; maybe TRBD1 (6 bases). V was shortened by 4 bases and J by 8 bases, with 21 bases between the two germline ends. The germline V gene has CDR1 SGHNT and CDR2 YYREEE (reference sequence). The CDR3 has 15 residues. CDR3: CASSTLGSGARGYTF. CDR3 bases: TGTGCCAGCAGCACCCTGGGGTCGGGGGCTCGCGGCTACACCTTC.

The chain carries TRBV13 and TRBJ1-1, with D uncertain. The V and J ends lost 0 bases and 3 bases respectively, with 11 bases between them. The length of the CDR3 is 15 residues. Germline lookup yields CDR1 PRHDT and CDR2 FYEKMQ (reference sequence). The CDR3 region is CASSLGRTADTEAFF. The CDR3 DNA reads TGTGCCAGCAGCTTAGGCCGAACAGCGGACACTGAAGCTTTCTTT.

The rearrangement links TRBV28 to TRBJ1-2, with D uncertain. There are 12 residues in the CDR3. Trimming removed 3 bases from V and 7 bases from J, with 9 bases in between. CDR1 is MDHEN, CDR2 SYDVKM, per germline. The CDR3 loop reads CASSLGGFGYTF. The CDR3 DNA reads TGTGCCAGCAGTTTGGGCGGGTTTGGCTACACCTTC.

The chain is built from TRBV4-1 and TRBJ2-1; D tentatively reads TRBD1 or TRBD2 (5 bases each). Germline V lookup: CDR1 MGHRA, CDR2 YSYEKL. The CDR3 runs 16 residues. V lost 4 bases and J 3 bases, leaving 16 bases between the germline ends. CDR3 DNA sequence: TGCGCCAGCAGCCCTACGGGGCGGACCTTCTACAATGAGCAGTTCTTC. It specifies CASSPTGRTFYNEQFF.

The CDR3 sequence is CASSLEIRTPNEQFF. The CDR3 region has the DNA TGTGCCAGCAGCTTAGAGATTCGGACGCCTAATGAGCAGTTCTTC. The chain is built from TRBV13 and TRBJ2-1, with D uncertain. Trimming removed 1 base from V and 7 bases from J, with 14 bases in between. The CDR3 contains 15 residues. Germline CDR1 is PRHDT and CDR2 is FYEKMQ (reference sequence).

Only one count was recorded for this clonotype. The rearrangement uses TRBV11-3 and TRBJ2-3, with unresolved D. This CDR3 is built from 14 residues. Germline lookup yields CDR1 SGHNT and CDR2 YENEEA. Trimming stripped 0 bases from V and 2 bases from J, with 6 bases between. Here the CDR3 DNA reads TGTGCCAGCAGCTTAGACTTGCACACAGATACGCAGTATTTT. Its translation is CASSLDLHTDTQYF.

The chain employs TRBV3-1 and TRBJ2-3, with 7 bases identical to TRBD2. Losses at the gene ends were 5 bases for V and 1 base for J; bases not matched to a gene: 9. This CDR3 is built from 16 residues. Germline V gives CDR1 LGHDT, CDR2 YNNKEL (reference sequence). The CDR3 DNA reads TGTGCCAGCAGCGGGACTCTAGCGGTACGCACAGATACGCAGTATTTT. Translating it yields CASSGTLAVRTDTQYF.

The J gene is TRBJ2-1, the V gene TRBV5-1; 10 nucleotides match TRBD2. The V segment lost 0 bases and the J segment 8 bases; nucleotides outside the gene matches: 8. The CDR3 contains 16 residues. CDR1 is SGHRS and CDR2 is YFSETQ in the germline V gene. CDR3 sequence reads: CASSLGLAGGVDEQFF. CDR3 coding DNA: TGCGCCAGCAGCTTGGGACTAGCGGGCGGTGTGGATGAGCAGTTCTTC. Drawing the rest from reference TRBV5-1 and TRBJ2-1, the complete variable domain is KAGVTQTPRYLIKTRGQQVTLSCSPISGHRSVSWYQQTPGQGLQFLFEYFSETQRNKGNFPGRFSGRQFSNSRSEMNVSTLELGDSALYLCASSLGLAGGVDEQFFGPGTRLTVL.